This T cell receptor beta chain was sequenced for a study of cytomegalovirus exposure and HLA in healthy donors. Overall study: A previous analysis identified 95 million to 140 million unique TCR beta sequences derived from around 200 million T cells. Notes on the study in general: The study recorded 150 to 200 TCR beta chains that were cytomegalovirus-associated. A later analysis reported that several of the most significant clusters appeared to be linked to common viral pathogens, among them Epstein-Barr virus.

Worth noting for this clone: Its antigen is as yet unknown.

V lost 5 bases and J lost 3, with 17 bases in between. Germline V gives CDR1 SGHVS, CDR2 FNYEAQ. CDR3 length: 16 residues. PCR primers comprised 60 Vbeta and 13 Jbeta primers. In the original processing: Around 12 million of around 85 million unique TCR beta chains were shared, per a later count. Method: immunoSEQ multiplex PCR; TCRdb's copy keeps in-frame clones and lacks some. V and J calls and clone size come straight from that table; D and trimming were deduced from the DNA. This table holds over 95,000 clones, about 76% found once. Sequencing input: PBMCs. The chain recombines TRBV7-6 with TRBJ1-5; no definite D call. This TCR was recovered from a woman aged 40 to 50 in good health and CMV-seropositive. The CDR3 region has the DNA TGTGCCAGCAGCCCCCTAGGACGAGGGAACAATCAGCCCCAGCATTTT. This gives the protein CASSPLGRGNNQPQHF.